Listed below are T cell receptor beta chains from one sample, sequenced in a study of identifying expanded T cells in peripheral blood. The assay was immunoSEQ multiplex PCR, and TCRdb's table has in-frame clones only and misses some. The repertoire includes over 85,000 clones, approximately 81% of them detected once, and just under 4.5% sits in the top ten. Sequencing was carried out using blood. The receptor source for this set is a person aged 18-70 years in good health. Each CDR3 is given without its conserved first and last residue.

SVEDPTEAF	TRBV29-1	9	TRBJ1-1
ASSYSAASSYEQY	TRBV6-5	13	TRBJ2-7
ASSFEGQGAPTGANVLT	TRBV27	17	TRBJ2-6
AWSKSRDSMNTGELF	TRBV30	15	TRBJ2-2
ASSQVYITGELF	TRBV4-3	12	TRBJ2-2
ATSRGVANTEAF	TRBV15	12	TRBJ1-1
ASSEGWTDEKLF	TRBV6-1	12	TRBJ1-4
ASSERTYGYT	TRBV2	10	TRBJ1-2
ASKVGLLGDTEAF	TRBV27	13	TRBJ1-1
ASSFDRGGYEQY	TRBV13	12	TRBJ2-7